This TCR beta chain was retrieved from a study of blood T cell repertoires in COVID-19. Overall study context: From the United States, Italy and Spain came samples of acute and convalescent COVID-19. Sources were T cells, B-cell-depleted T cells, or PBMCs; the material itself was cDNA or gDNA.

The trim removed 5 bases at V and 7 bases at J, leaving 7 bases unmatched. The CDR3 runs to 14 residues. The germline gives CDR1 MNHEY, CDR2 SVGAGI. Authors' analysis steps: Amplification of reference gene primers was used by the study to estimate nucleated cell counts. Produced via immunoSEQ multiplex PCR; TCRdb's table is partial and in-frame only. V and J calls and clone size come straight from that table; D and trimming were deduced from the DNA. This table has about 180,000 clones, roughly four fifths appearing once. V usage is TRBV6-5 and J usage is TRBJ1-2, with 10 nucleotides matching TRBD1. Sample: peripheral blood. This sequence originates from a human donor in a cohort sampled during active COVID-19. The CDR3 DNA follows: TGTGCCAGCAGTAGACAGGGGGCGCACGGTGGCTACACCTTC. Its translation: CASSRQGAHGGYTF.